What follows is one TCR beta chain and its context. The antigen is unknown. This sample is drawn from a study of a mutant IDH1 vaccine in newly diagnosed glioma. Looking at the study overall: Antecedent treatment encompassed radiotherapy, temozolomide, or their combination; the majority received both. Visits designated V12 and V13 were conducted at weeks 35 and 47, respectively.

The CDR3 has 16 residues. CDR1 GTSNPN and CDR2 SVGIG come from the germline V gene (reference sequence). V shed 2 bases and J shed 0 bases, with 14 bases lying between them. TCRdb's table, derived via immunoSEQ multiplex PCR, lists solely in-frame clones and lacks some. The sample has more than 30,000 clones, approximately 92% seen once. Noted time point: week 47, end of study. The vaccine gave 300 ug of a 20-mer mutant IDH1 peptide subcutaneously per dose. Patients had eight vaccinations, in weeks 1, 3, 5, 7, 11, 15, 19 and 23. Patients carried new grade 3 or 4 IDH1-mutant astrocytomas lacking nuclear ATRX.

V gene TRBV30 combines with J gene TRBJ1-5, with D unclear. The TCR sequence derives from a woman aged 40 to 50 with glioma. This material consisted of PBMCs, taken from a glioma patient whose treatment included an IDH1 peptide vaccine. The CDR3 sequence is CAWSSSGVLSNQPQHF. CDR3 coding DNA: TGTGCCTGGAGTTCTAGTGGGGTCCTTAGCAATCAGCCCCAGCATTTT. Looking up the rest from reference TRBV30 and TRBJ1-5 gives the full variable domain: SQTIHQWPATLVQPVGSPLSLECTVEGTSNPNLYWYRQAAGRGLQLLFYSVGIGQISSEVPQNLSASRPQDRQFILSSKKLLLSDSGFYLCAWSSSGVLSNQPQHFGDGTRLSIL.